Described below is a single T cell receptor beta chain sequence and its context. The V and J ends lost 3 bases and 1 base respectively, with 9 bases between them. The CDR3 loop spans 14 amino acids. CDR1 and CDR2 (germline): LGHNT, FRNRAP. The sample belongs to a study of PD-L1 blockade in urothelial cancer. Study details: Blood was tested 3 weeks (second dose) and 6 weeks into treatment.

Libraries were prepared by immunoSEQ multiplex PCR; TCRdb keeps only in-frame clonotypes and omits some of them. The sample consists of 70,000 to 85,000 clones, roughly 80% of them appearing once. Sequenced material: PBMCs, taken around atezolizumab (anti-PD-L1) treatment. The chain has TRBV12-5 and TRBJ1-1; D remains unclear. The sequence came from a man aged 70-80 years with urothelial cancer. The DNA of the CDR3 is TGTGCTAGTGGTTTAGGAACGGGGAACACTGAAGCTTTCTTT. It yields the protein CASGLGTGNTEAFF.